These T cell receptor beta chains were read from a single sample in a study of T cell responses to AZD1222 COVID-19 vaccine. Profiling relied on immunoSEQ multiplex PCR, and the TCRdb table lists in-frame clones only, not all of them. The sample includes about 100,000 clones, about 86% seen only once; the top ten take about 15%. Sequenced here: peripheral blood, sampled on day 0 of AZD1222 vaccination. Receptors originate from an adult in good health. CDR3s include the opening cysteine and the closing phenylalanine or tryptophan. D genes are given only for firm matches. Expanded clones are given a class, and other clones once, few, many or no size at all.

TRBV7-3,.,TRBJ2-1,.,CASSLFGERSEQFF,TGTGCCAGCAGCTTATTCGGCGAGAGGAGTGAGCAGTTCTTC
TRBV19,.,TRBJ1-1,.,CASSTGRGRSEAFF,TGTGCCAGTAGTACGGGAAGGGGAAGGTCTGAAGCTTTCTTT
TRBV19,.,TRBJ1-2,.,CASMNRAGGGYTF,TGTGCCAGTATGAACAGGGCGGGCGGTGGCTACACCTTC
TRBV18,.,TRBJ2-7,.,CASSPRAGPDEQYF,TGTGCCAGCTCACCGAGGGCGGGTCCTGACGAGCAGTACTTC
TRBV3-1/TRBV3-2,.,TRBJ1-1,TRBD1,CASSQRQGNTEAFF,TGTGCCAGCAGCCAAAGACAGGGGAACACTGAAGCTTTCTTT
TRBV5-1,.,TRBJ2-6,TRBD1,CASSSTGTGLSGANVLTF,TGCGCCAGCAGCTCGACCGGGACAGGTCTCTCTGGGGCCAACGTCCTGACTTTC
TRBV24-1,.,TRBJ2-5,TRBD1,CATSDSGTGQETQYF,TGTGCCACCAGTGACTCCGGGACAGGGCAAGAGACCCAGTACTTC
TRBV27,.,TRBJ1-5,.,CASSLSSQLPQHF,TGTGCCAGCAGTTTATCTAGCCAGTTGCCCCAGCATTTT
TRBV7-9,.,TRBJ2-7,.,CASMSRASYEQYF,TGTGCCAGCATGTCTCGGGCATCCTACGAGCAGTACTTC
TRBV27,.,TRBJ2-6,.,CASSTQLSGANVLTF,TGTGCCAGCAGCACCCAACTCTCTGGGGCCAACGTCCTGACTTTC
TRBV10-1,once,TRBJ1-2,.,CASRLPGPNYGYTF,TGCGCCAGCAGGCTACCGGGACCGAACTATGGCTACACCTTC
TRBV6-2/TRBV6-3,.,TRBJ2-7,.,CASSSAPYEQYF,TGTGCCAGCAGTTCCGCGCCTTACGAGCAGTACTTC
TRBV6-5,once,TRBJ1-2,TRBD1,CASSLTGGGLSGYTF,TGTGCCAGCAGTTTAACTGGAGGGGGCCTTAGTGGCTACACCTTC
TRBV5-8,.,TRBJ1-1,.,CASSGRLGRTEAFF,TGTGCCAGCAGCGGGCGGCTGGGGAGAACTGAAGCTTTCTTT
TRBV11-2,.,TRBJ1-1,TRBD1,CASSPRQGMSAFF,TGTGCCAGCAGCCCGAGACAGGGTATGTCGGCTTTCTTT
TRBV12-3/TRBV12-4,.,TRBJ1-1,.,CASSLAHKAFF,TGTGCCAGCAGTTTAGCGCACAAGGCTTTCTTT
TRBV11-2,.,TRBJ1-4,.,CASSLSPGRHEKLFF,TGTGCCAGCAGCTTAAGTCCCGGAAGGCATGAAAAACTGTTTTTT
TRBV3-1/TRBV3-2,.,TRBJ1-6,TRBD1,CASSQATPGTVNSPLHF,TGTGCCAGCAGCCAAGCAACCCCCGGGACAGTTAATTCACCCCTCCACTTT
TRBV25-1,.,TRBJ1-2,.,CASRFGGGYTF,TGTGCCAGCAGGTTTGGGGGCGGCTACACCTTC
TRBV7-2,once,TRBJ1-2,TRBD1,CASSLVEGAGGYTF,TGTGCCAGCAGCTTAGTTGAGGGGGCGGGTGGCTACACCTTC
TRBV3-1/TRBV3-2,.,TRBJ2-1,.,CASSQDSRAGTYNEQFF,TGTGCCAGCAGCCAAGACAGCAGAGCCGGGACCTACAATGAGCAGTTCTTC
TRBV5-3,.,TRBJ2-2,.,CARSLFRQTTGELFF,TGTGCCAGAAGCTTGTTTCGACAGACCACCGGGGAGCTGTTTTTT
TRBV29-1,.,TRBJ1-1,.,CSVSHGRENTEAFF,TGCAGCGTTTCCCACGGCAGGGAGAACACTGAAGCTTTCTTT
TRBV7-8,.,TRBJ2-3,TRBD2,CASSYQSAGGTDTQYF,TGTGCCAGCAGCTATCAATCAGCGGGAGGCACAGATACGCAGTATTTT
TRBV30,.,TRBJ1-6,TRBD1,CARRDSPNSPLHF,TGTGCCCGACGGGACAGCCCTAATTCACCCCTCCACTTT